These 20 T cell receptor beta chains share one sample of origin, sequenced in a study of cytomegalovirus exposure and HLA in healthy donors. PCR involved 60 Vbeta and 13 Jbeta primers. Profiling relied on immunoSEQ multiplex PCR, and the TCRdb table lists in-frame clones only, not all of them. The sample carries 95,000 to 110,000 clones, 60% to 85% recorded once. Sequenced sample: PBMCs. The receptor source for this set is a woman younger than 30 in good health and CMV-seropositive.

The rearrangement links TRBV5-1 to TRBJ2-7, with D possibly being TRBD1 (5 bases). The germline V gene encodes CDR1 SGHRS and CDR2 YFSETQ. The CDR3 contains 15 residues. V was cut by 0 bases and J by 4 bases, with 14 bases left in between. The CDR3 sequence is CASSLGGVGLYEQYF. CDR3 nucleotides: TGCGCCAGCAGCTTGGGGGGCGTAGGTTTATACGAGCAGTACTTC.

J is TRBJ1-2 and V is TRBV6-5; D gene unclear. CDR1 is MNHEY, CDR2 SVGAGI, per germline. The V and J ends lost 3 bases and 4 bases respectively, with 12 bases between them. CDR3 length: 14 residues. CDR3 nucleotide sequence: TGTGCCAGCAGTTATCAAGGGAGTCGCTATGGCTACACCTTC. Residues: CASSYQGSRYGYTF.

The sample holds one count of this clone. The chain couples TRBV4-2 to TRBJ2-7, with TRBD2 matching 11 bases. Germline trimming cut 1 base from V and 2 bases from J; bases unmatched to any gene: 4. The CDR3 has 16 amino acids. The germline CDR1 and CDR2 sequences are LGHNA and YNFKEQ. For the CDR3, the DNA is TGTGCCAGCAGCCAAGGACTAGCGGGACTCACCTACGAGCAGTACTTC. Amino acid sequence: CASSQGLAGLTYEQYF.

V usage is TRBV6-1 and J usage is TRBJ2-1, with TRBD2 matching 10 bases. Germline V lookup: CDR1 MNHNS, CDR2 SASEGT. The CDR3 has 15 amino acids. The junction had 7 bases not matched to a gene; V was cut back by 7 bases and J by 4 bases. CDR3 sequence (DNA): TGTGCCAGCAAGCTAGCGGGAGAGGCATACAATGAGCAGTTCTTC. It translates to CASKLAGEAYNEQFF.

The chain joins TRBV15 to TRBJ2-2; 9 nucleotides line up with TRBD1. CDR1 and CDR2 from the germline V gene are LNHNV and YYDKDF (reference sequence). V lost 6 bases to trimming and J lost 3 bases; unmatched junction nucleotides: 5. The CDR3 runs to 15 residues. The CDR3 here is CATRTDRGYTGELFF. As DNA, the CDR3 is TGTGCCACCAGGACAGACAGGGGGTACACCGGGGAGCTGTTTTTT.

The chain recombines TRBV5-6 with TRBJ2-1; TRBD2 agrees at 10 bases. The CDR3 length is 19 residues. Germline assignment: CDR1 SGHDT and CDR2 YYEEEE. With V trimmed by 4 bases and J by 0 bases, 13 bases remained unmatched. CDR3 sequence reads: CASSPERQGTSASYNEQFF. The CDR3 bases are TGTGCCAGCAGCCCCGAAAGACAGGGGACTAGCGCCTCCTACAATGAGCAGTTCTTC.

This chain links TRBV19 with TRBJ1-3; TRBD1 matches 7 bases. From germline, CDR1 is LNHDA and CDR2 SQIVND (reference sequence). This CDR3 has 16 residues. The trim removed 10 bases at V and 4 bases at J, leaving 16 bases unmatched. The DNA for the CDR3 is TGTGCCACCAGGGCCCCGGGACAGAGGGCCGGAAACACCATATATTTT. Translated, it gives CATRAPGQRAGNTIYF.

This rearrangement joins TRBV27 to TRBJ1-2; TRBD1 aligns across 7 bases. The J segment lost 1 base and the V segment lost 6 bases, leaving 2 bases of the junction unmatched. CDR1 is MNHEY and CDR2 is SMNVEV in the germline V gene (reference sequence). The CDR3 contains 13 residues. The CDR3, as DNA: TGTGCCAGCAGCTGGGACAGTAACTATGGCTACACCTTC. Protein: CASSWDSNYGYTF.

A remark on this clone: Given a far larger clone just one base away, this is likely a sequencing read error. Likely a read error: the CDR3 ends without its conserved phenylalanine or tryptophan. The J gene is TRBJ1-1, the V gene TRBV19; 10 bases fit TRBD1. The CDR3 covers 15 residues. Germline CDR1 LNHDA, CDR2 SQIVND (reference sequence). V shed 1 base and J 6 bases; nucleotides not matched to a gene: 5. The CDR3 protein is CASSIVGQGVPEAFV. For the CDR3, the DNA is TGTGCCAGTAGTATAGTAGGACAGGGGGTACCTGAAGCTTTCGTT.

The chain employs TRBV30 and TRBJ2-7; TRBD2 agrees at 7 bases. V lost 1 base to trimming and J lost 4 bases; unmatched junction nucleotides: 4. The CDR3 consists of 13 residues. Germline assignment: CDR1 GTSNPN and CDR2 SVGIG (reference sequence). This chain's CDR3 is CAWSGGSWYEQYF. CDR3 DNA sequence: TGTGCCTGGAGTGGCGGGAGCTGGTACGAGCAGTACTTC.

The chain couples TRBV19 to TRBJ2-2; D unclear. CDR3 length equals 11 residues. V was clipped by 3 bases and J by 7 bases, with 3 bases between them. Looked up from germline, CDR1 is LNHDA and CDR2 is SQIVND (reference sequence). The CDR3 DNA follows: TGTGCCAGTAGTATCATCGGGGAGCTGTTTTTT. Translated: CASSIIGELFF.

The CDR3 is CAISAPQGKDYGYTF. In DNA, the CDR3 is TGTGCCATCAGTGCCCCACAGGGAAAGGACTATGGCTACACCTTC. The genes are TRBV10-3 and TRBJ1-2, with a possible D match to TRBD1 (6 bases). The CDR3 loop spans 15 amino acids. V dropped 4 bases and J dropped 3 bases, with 15 bases sitting between them. Germline CDR1 is ENHRY and CDR2 is SYGVKD.

The CDR3 sequence is CAWSTGAGGPPDTQYF. CDR3 DNA: TGTGCCTGGAGTACGGGAGCGGGAGGGCCCCCAGATACGCAGTATTTT. This chain joins TRBV30 and TRBJ2-3; 10 positions agree with TRBD2. The CDR3 covers 16 residues. V shed 2 bases, J shed 4 bases, and the junction held 9 bases outside the gene matches. Germline V gives CDR1 GTSNPN, CDR2 SVGIG (reference sequence).

The chain joins TRBV27 to TRBJ1-4; D is possibly TRBD1 (5 bases). The germline gives CDR1 MNHEY, CDR2 SMNVEV (reference sequence). V gave up 5 bases and J gave up 4 bases, with 17 bases separating them. The CDR3 runs to 16 residues. Written as DNA, the CDR3 is TGTGCCAGCAGTAAGGGCTGGGGCCTACTTAATGAAAAACTGTTTTTT. This gives the protein CASSKGWGLLNEKLFF. Drawing the rest from reference TRBV27 and TRBJ1-4, the complete variable domain is EAQVTQNPRYLITVTGKKLTVTCSQNMNHEYMSWYRQDPGLGLRQIYYSMNVEVTDKGDVPEGYKVSRKEKRNFPLILESPSPNQTSLYFCASSKGWGLLNEKLFFGSGTQLSVL.

V is TRBV15 and J is TRBJ2-1; tentative D call: TRBD2 (6 bases). Trimming shortened V by 3 bases and J by 8 bases, and 8 bases separated the two germline ends. This CDR3 comprises 12 residues. Germline CDR1 LNHNV, CDR2 YYDKDF (reference sequence). CDR3 in amino acids: CATSRDYYEQFF. The CDR3 DNA sequence: TGTGCCACCAGCAGGGACTATTATGAGCAGTTCTTC.

The CDR3 bases are TGTGCCAGCAGTTACTCGGGAGTGGATGGAAACACCATATATTTT. It translates to CASSYSGVDGNTIYF. The chain combines TRBV6-5 with TRBJ1-3; no definite D call. CDR3 length: 15 amino acids. The V and J ends lost 0 bases and 3 bases respectively, with 9 bases between them. Per germline, CDR1 MNHEY and CDR2 SVGAGI.

The chain carries TRBV12-5 and TRBJ1-3; no clear D gene. Germline CDR1 and CDR2: LGHNT and FRNRAP. This CDR3 is 13 amino acids long. Between the trimmed V and J ends, which lost 0 bases and 4 bases, there was a span of 4 bases. CDR3 amino acids: CASGLVPGNTIYF. The CDR3 DNA reads as TGTGCTAGTGGTTTGGTCCCAGGAAACACCATATATTTT.

This clone came up a few times. The V call is TRBV19, the J call TRBJ1-1; TRBD1 matches at 7 bases. The CDR3 is made up of 13 amino acids. V was clipped by 7 bases and J by 7 bases; unmatched bases: 9. CDR1 and CDR2 from the germline V gene are LNHDA and SQIVND (reference sequence). The CDR3, as DNA: TGTGCCAGTACTAGTAACAGGGGCTTTGAAGCTTTCTTT. Translating gives CASTSNRGFEAFF.

This sequence joins TRBV4-1 and TRBJ1-4; maybe TRBD1 (5 bases). V gave up 3 bases and J gave up 8 bases, with 19 bases separating them. The germline V gene has CDR1 MGHRA and CDR2 YSYEKL. CDR3 length equals 16 residues. The CDR3: CASSHPLRGLREKLFF. In DNA, the CDR3 is TGCGCCAGCAGCCACCCCTTAAGGGGTCTCAGAGAAAAACTGTTTTTT.

This clone turned up a few times. This chain joins TRBV29-1 and TRBJ1-1, with 8 bases matching TRBD1. Trimming at V came to 7 bases and at J to 5 bases, leaving 9 bases not matched to a gene. Looked up from germline, CDR1 is SQVTM and CDR2 is ANQGSEA. The CDR3 runs to 13 residues. This CDR3 is CSDVPGGRTEAFF. Here the CDR3 DNA reads TGCAGCGACGTTCCAGGGGGCCGAACTGAAGCTTTCTTT.